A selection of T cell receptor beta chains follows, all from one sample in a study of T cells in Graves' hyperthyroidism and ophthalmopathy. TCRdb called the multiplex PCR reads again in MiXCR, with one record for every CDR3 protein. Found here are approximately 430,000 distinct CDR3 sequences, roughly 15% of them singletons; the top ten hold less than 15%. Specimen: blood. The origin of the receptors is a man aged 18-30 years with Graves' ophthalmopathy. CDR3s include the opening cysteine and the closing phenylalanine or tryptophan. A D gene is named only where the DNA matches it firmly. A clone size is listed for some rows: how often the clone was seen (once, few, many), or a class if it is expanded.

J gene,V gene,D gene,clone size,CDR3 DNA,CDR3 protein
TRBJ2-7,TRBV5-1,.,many,TGCGCCAGCAGCTTGGGCTCGGGAAGCTACGAGCAGTACTTC,CASSLGSGSYEQYF
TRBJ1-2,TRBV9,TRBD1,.,TGTGCCAGCAGTCAGGAATCCGGGACAGGGGAATACACCTTC,CASSQESGTGEYTF
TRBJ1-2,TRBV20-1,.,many,TGCAGTGCTAGGGAAGCACAGCTCTATGGCTACACCTTC,CSAREAQLYGYTF
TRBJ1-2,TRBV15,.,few,TGTGCCACCAGCAGAGGGGACACCTCTAACTATGGCTACACCTTC,CATSRGDTSNYGYTF
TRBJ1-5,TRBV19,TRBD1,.,TGTGCCAGTAGCCCGACCGGGACAGGGAAAGACCAGCCCCAGCATTTT,CASSPTGTGKDQPQHF
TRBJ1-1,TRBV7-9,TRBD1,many,TGTGCCAGCAGCGGATGGGACAGGGTAGGGGCAACTGAAGCTTTCTTT,CASSGWDRVGATEAFF
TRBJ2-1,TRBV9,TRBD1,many,TGTGCCAGCAGCATCGACAGGGGAGGAAACAATGAGCAGTTCTTC,CASSIDRGGNNEQFF
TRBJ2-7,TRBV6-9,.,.,TGTGCCAGCAGCTATGAGGGGGGCTCCTACGAGCAGTACTTC,CASSYEGGSYEQYF
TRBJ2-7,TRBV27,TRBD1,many,TGTGCCAGCAGTTTAGGTCGACCGGGACAGGGTCTTTGGTACGAGCAGTACTTC,CASSLGRPGQGLWYEQYF
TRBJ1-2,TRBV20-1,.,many,TGCAGTGCTAGCCCAGGCTATGGCTACACCTTC,CSASPGYGYTF
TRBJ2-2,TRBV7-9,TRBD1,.,TGTGCCAGCAGCCCAGGGGGCCGGGGCGCAGACACCGGGGAGCTGTTTTTT,CASSPGGRGADTGELFF
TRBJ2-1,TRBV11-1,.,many,TGTGCCAGCAGCTTCAGGTGGAATTCGAATGAGCAGTTCTTC,CASSFRWNSNEQFF
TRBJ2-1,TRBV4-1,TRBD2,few,TGCGCCAGCAGCAAAGGACTAGCGGGAGAGAATGAGCAGTTCTTC,CASSKGLAGENEQFF
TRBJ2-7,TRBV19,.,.,TGTGCCAGCCCCACAGGCGTCGCCTCCTACGAGCAGTACTTC,CASPTGVASYEQYF
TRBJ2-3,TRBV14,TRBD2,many,TGTGCCAGCAGCCAAGCCGCACACCGGGACTACCACACAGATACGCAGTATTTT,CASSQAAHRDYHTDTQYF
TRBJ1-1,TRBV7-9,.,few,TGTGCCAGCAGCCTGGGGGGGGAGCCGAACACTGAAGCTTTCTTT,CASSLGGEPNTEAFF
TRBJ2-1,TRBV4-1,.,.,TGCGCCAGCAGCCAAGAACGCCCAGCGGAGGGTGGTGAGCAGTTCTTC,CASSQERPAEGGEQFF
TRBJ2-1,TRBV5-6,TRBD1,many,TGTGCCAGCAGCTTACGTGGGACAGGGCCCAATGAGCAGTTCTTC,CASSLRGTGPNEQFF
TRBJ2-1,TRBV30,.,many,TGTGCCTGCTCCCAGGGGAGGGGGGCTTACAATGAGCAGTTCTTC,CACSQGRGAYNEQFF
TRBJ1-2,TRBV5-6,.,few,TGTGCCAGCAGCTCAGGGGAAGGCTACACCTTC,CASSSGEGYTF
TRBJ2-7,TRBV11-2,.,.,TGTGCCAGCAGCTCCGGGACCCCAGCTCTCAACGAGCAGTACTTC,CASSSGTPALNEQYF
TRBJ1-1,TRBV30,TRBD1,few,TGTGCTTCGACAGGGGTTTCGAACACTGAAGCTTTCTTT,CASTGVSNTEAFF
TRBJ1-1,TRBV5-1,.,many,TGCGCCAGCAGCCCTGATGTGGGAAACACTGAAGCTTTCTTT,CASSPDVGNTEAFF
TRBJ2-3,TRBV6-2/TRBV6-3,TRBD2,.,TGTGCCAGCAAAACATGGGCTAGCGGGTTTAGCACAGATACGCAGTATTTT,CASKTWASGFSTDTQYF
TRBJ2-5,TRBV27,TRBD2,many,TGTGCCAGCAGTCCAGGACTAGCCCAAGAGACCCAGTACTTC,CASSPGLAQETQYF
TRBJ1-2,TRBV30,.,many,TGTGCCTGGGCGAACAAGGGATCAGACTATGGCTACACCTTC,CAWANKGSDYGYTF
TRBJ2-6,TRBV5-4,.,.,TGTGCCAGCTGCCCCTCTGGGGCCAACGTCCTGACTTTC,CASCPSGANVLTF
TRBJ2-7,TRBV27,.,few,TGTGCCAGCGCAGTAAAGAGACCGTACGAGCAGTACTTC,CASAVKRPYEQYF
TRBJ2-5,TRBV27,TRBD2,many,TGTGCCAGCAGTCCCATAATAGCGGGGGGGCAACAAGAGACCCAGTACTTC,CASSPIIAGGQQETQYF
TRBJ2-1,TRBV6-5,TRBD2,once,TGTGCCAGCAGTTTTTCGGGACTAGCGGGAGTCGGTGAGCAGTTCTTC,CASSFSGLAGVGEQFF
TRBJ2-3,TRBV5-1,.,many,TGCGCCAGCAGCGTTCGGGAGATCACAGATACGCAGTATTTT,CASSVREITDTQYF
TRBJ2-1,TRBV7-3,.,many,TGTGCCAGCAGCTCCATCCCCCGCGGTGGCTACAATGAGCAGTTCTTC,CASSSIPRGGYNEQFF
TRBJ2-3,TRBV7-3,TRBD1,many,TGTGCCAGCAGCCAAACGACAGGGGGGGCAGATACGCAGTATTTT,CASSQTTGGADTQYF
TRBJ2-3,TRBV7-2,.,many,TGTGCCAGCAGCCGAGACCGCACAGATACGCAGTATTTT,CASSRDRTDTQYF
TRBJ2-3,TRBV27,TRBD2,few,TGTGCCAGCAGTTTTGTTAGCGGGGGGGCAGGCACAGATACGCAGTATTTT,CASSFVSGGAGTDTQYF
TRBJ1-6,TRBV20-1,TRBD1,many,TGCAGTGCCAGACCCGGGACAGGGTACTCACCCCTCCACTTT,CSARPGTGYSPLHF
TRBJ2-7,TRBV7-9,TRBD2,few,TGTGCCAGCAGCCACCTGACTAGCGGGTACGAGCAGTACTTC,CASSHLTSGYEQYF
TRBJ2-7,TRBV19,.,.,TGTGCCAGTAGCCTTCTCGGGAGTTTCTACGAGCAGTACTTC,CASSLLGSFYEQYF
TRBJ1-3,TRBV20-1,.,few,TGCAGTGCTAGAGATCAGAGGGGCTCTGGAAACACCATATATTTT,CSARDQRGSGNTIYF
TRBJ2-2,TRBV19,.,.,TGTGCCAGTAGTATAAGGAGGGATGGGACCGGGGAGCTGTTTTTT,CASSIRRDGTGELFF
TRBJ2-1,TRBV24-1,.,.,TGTGCCACCAGCAGGGGTAATAGTCCGTACAATGAGCAGTTCTTC,CATSRGNSPYNEQFF
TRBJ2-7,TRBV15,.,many,TGTGCCACCAGCAGAGATGGGGCCGTTCCCTACGAGCAGTACTTC,CATSRDGAVPYEQYF
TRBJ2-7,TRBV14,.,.,TGTGCCAGCAGCCTCAGCTCCTACAATGAGCAGTACTTC,CASSLSSYNEQYF
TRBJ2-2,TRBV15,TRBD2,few,TGTGCCACCACAGTAGCGGGGCAGAACACCGGGGAGCTGTTTTTT,CATTVAGQNTGELFF
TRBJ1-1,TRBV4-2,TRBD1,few,TGTGCCAGCAGCCGGACAGGTGAAACTGAAGCTTTCTTT,CASSRTGETEAFF
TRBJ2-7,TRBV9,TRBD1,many,TGTGCCAGCAGCGGAAGACAGGGGTCCTACGAGCAGTACTTC,CASSGRQGSYEQYF
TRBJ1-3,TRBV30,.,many,TGTGCCTGGAGTCCTTCAGGAGATTATTTT,CAWSPSGDYF
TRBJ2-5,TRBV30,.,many,TGTGCCTGGAGATCGGGGGCTAGAGCGACCCAGTACTTC,CAWRSGARATQYF
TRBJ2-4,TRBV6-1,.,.,TGTGCCAGCAGTTACGGGCAAGAACTAGCCAAAAACATTCAGTACTTC,CASSYGQELAKNIQYF
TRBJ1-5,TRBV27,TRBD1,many,TGTGCCAGCAGTTCTTCTAGGGACAGGAGAAATCAGCCCCAGCATTTT,CASSSSRDRRNQPQHF
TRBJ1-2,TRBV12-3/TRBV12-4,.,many,TGTGCCAGCAGTTTCGGTCCGCAGAGCTACACCTTC,CASSFGPQSYTF